One and the same sample provided the 3 T cell receptor beta chains below, sequenced in a study of T cell responses to AZD1222 COVID-19 vaccine. Clones were read by immunoSEQ multiplex PCR, and TCRdb kept only the in-frame ones, dropping some. The sample lists some 52,000 clones, approximately 90% occurring once. The sample here was peripheral blood, taken 28 days after the second AZD1222 dose. All receptors derive from an adult who received the AZD1222 COVID-19 vaccine.

This chain uses TRBV3-1 (or the pseudogene TRBV3-2) with TRBJ2-5; no definite D call. With 0 bases removed from V and 5 bases from J, the gap between germline ends came to 4 bases. From germline, CDR1 is LGHDT and CDR2 YNNKEL (reference sequence). The CDR3 contains 12 residues. CDR3 loop: CASSQDAETQYF. The CDR3 region has the DNA TGTGCCAGCAGCCAAGATGCCGAGACCCAGTACTTC.

V and J are TRBV7-9 and TRBJ2-6; 9 positions match TRBD2. CDR3 length: 17 residues. The V and J ends lost 0 bases and 0 bases, in that order; junction bases with no gene match: 0. Germline V gene lookup returns CDR1 SEHNR and CDR2 FQNEAQ (reference sequence). CDR3 sequence reads: CASSLASGSSGANVLTF. The CDR3 bases are TGTGCCAGCAGCTTAGCTAGCGGGAGCTCTGGGGCCAACGTCCTGACTTTC.

The chain employs TRBV29-1 and TRBJ2-1; maybe TRBD2 (5 bases). Trimming removed 7 bases at V and 2 bases at J, with 15 bases between. From germline, CDR1 is SQVTM and CDR2 ANQGSEA. CDR3 length: 14 amino acids. Here the CDR3 reads CSDRGGSAYNEQFF. CDR3 nucleotide sequence: TGCAGCGACCGAGGCGGGTCAGCCTACAATGAGCAGTTCTTC.